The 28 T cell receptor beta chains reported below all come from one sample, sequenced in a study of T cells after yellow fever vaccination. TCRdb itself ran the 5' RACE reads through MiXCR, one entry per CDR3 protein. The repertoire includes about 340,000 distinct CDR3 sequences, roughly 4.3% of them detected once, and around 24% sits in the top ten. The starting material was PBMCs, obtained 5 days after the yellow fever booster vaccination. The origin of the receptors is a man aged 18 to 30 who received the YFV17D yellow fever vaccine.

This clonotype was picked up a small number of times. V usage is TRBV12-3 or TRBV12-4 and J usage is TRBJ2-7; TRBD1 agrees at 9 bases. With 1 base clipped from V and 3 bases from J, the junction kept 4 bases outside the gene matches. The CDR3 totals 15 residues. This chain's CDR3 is CASSLVGQGFYEQYF. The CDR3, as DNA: TGTGCCAGCAGTTTAGTGGGACAGGGCTTCTACGAGCAGTACTTC.

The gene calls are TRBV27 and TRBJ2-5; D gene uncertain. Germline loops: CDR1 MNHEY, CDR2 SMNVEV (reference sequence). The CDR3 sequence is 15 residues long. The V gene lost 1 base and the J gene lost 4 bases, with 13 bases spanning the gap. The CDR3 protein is CASSLLGSHVETQYF. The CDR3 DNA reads TGTGCCAGCAGTTTATTGGGCAGCCATGTAGAGACCCAGTACTTC.

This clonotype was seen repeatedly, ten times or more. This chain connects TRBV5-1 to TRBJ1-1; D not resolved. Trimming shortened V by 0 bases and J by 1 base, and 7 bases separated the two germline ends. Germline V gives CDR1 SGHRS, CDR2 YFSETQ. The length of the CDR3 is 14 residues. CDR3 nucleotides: TGCGCCAGCAGCTTGGGGCCGGGGAACACTGAAGCTTTCTTT. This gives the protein CASSLGPGNTEAFF.

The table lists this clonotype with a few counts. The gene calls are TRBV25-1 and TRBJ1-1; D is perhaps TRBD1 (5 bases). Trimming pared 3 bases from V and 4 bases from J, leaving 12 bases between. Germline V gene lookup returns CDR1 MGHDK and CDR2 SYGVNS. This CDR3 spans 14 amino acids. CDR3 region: CASSDSLTGTEAFF. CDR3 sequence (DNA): TGTGCCAGCAGTGATTCACTCACAGGCACTGAAGCTTTCTTT.

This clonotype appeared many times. DNA of the CDR3: TGTGCCAGCAGTTCCTTCAACACTGAAGCTTTCTTT. Its translation is CASSSFNTEAFF. The chain has TRBV6-2 or TRBV6-3 and TRBJ1-1; no firm D call. In germline, CDR1 is MNHEY, CDR2 SVGEGT. The ends were cut back, 4 bases at V and 2 bases at J, with 5 bases in the middle. The CDR3 consists of 12 residues.

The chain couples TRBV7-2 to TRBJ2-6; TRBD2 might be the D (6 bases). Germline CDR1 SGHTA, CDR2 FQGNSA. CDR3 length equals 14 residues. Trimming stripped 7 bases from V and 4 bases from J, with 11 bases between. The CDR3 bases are TGTGCCAGCACCCTGGGAGGCGGGGCCAACGTCCTGACTTTC. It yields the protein CASTLGGGANVLTF.

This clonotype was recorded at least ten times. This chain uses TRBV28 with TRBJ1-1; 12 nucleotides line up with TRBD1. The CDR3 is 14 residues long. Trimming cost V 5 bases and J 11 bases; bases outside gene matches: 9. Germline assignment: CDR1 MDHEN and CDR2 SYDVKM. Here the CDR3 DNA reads TGTGCCAGCAGTCGCGGGACAGGGGGCAGAAGGGCTTTCTTT. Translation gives CASSRGTGGRRAFF.

CDR3 bases: TGTGCCAGCAGCACACGGTTTCGAAGGGGGGATGATACGCAGTATTTT. It yields the protein CASSTRFRRGDDTQYF. The J gene is TRBJ2-3, the V gene TRBV3-1; D assignment may be TRBD1 or TRBD2 (6 bases each). This CDR3 contains 16 residues. Trimming took off 5 bases at V and 6 bases at J, with 21 bases between the two ends. Germline CDR1 is LGHDT and CDR2 is YNNKEL (reference sequence).

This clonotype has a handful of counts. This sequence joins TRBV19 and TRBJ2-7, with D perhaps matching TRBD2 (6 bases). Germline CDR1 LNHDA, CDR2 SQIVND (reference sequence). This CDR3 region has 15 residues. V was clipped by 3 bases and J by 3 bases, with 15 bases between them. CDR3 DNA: TGTGCCAGTAGTATCTCCGGGACTCCATACTACGAGCAGTACTTC. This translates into CASSISGTPYYEQYF. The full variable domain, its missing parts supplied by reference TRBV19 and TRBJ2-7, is DGGITQSPKYLFRKEGQNVTLSCEQNLNHDAMYWYRQDPGQGLRLIYYSQIVNDFQKGDIAEGYSVSREKKESFPLTVTSAQKNPTAFYLCASSISGTPYYEQYFGPGTRLTVT.

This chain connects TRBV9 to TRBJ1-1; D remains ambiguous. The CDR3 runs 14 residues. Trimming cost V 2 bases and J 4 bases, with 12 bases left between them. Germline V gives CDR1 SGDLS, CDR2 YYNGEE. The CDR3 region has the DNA TGTGCCAGCAGCGTGAATCCTGGCCCCACTGAAGCTTTCTTT. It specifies CASSVNPGPTEAFF.

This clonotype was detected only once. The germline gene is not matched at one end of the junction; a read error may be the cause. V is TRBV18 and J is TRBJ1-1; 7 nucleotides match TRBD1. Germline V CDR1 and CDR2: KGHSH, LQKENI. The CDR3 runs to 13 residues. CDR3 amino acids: CAGSLRTGDEAFF. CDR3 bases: TGTGCCGGCTCACTTCGTACAGGGGATGAAGCTTTCTTT.

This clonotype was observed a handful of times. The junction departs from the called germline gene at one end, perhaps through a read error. CDR3 nucleotides: TGTGCCTGGGGGACAGAGCTTCGGGTGGACTTC. Amino acids: CAWGTELRVDF. This chain links TRBV30 with TRBJ2-7; 7 nucleotides match TRBD1. Germline CDR1 and CDR2: GTSNPN and SVGIG (reference sequence). CDR3 size: 11 residues.

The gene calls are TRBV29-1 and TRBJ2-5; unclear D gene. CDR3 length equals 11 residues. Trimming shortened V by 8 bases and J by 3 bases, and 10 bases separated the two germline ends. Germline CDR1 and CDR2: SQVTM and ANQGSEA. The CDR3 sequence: CSSLREETQYF. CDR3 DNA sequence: TGCAGCTCCCTCCGGGAAGAGACCCAGTACTTC. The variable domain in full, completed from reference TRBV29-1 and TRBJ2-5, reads SAVISQKPSRDICQRGTSLTIQCQVDSQVTMMFWYRQQPGQSLTLIATANQGSEATYESGFVIDKFPISRPNLTFSTLTVSNMSPEDSSIYLCSSLREETQYFGPGTRLLVL.

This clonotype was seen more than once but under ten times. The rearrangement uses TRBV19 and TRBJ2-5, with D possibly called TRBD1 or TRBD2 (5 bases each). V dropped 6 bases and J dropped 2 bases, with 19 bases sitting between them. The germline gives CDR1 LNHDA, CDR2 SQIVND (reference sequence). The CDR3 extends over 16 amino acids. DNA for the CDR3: TGTGCCAGTAGGAAGACTCCGGGACGCCCACAAGAGACCCAGTACTTC. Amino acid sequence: CASRKTPGRPQETQYF.

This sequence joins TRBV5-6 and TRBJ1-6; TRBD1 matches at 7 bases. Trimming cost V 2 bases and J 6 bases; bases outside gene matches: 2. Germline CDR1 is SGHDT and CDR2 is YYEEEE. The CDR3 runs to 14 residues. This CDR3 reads CASSFGTVNSPLHF. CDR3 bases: TGTGCCAGCAGCTTCGGGACAGTTAATTCACCCCTCCACTTT.

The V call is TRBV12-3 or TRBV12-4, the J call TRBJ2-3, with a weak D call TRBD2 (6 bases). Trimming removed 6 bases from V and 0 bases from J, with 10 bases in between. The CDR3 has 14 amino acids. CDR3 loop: CASRGGVSTDTQYF. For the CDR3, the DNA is TGTGCCAGCAGGGGCGGGGTCAGCACAGATACGCAGTATTTT.

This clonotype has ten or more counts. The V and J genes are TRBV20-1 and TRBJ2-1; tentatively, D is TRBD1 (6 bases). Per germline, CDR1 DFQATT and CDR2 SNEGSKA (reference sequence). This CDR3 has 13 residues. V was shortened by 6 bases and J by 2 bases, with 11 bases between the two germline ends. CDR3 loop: CSAARDTYNEQFF. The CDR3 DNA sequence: TGCAGTGCCGCCAGGGACACCTACAATGAGCAGTTCTTC.

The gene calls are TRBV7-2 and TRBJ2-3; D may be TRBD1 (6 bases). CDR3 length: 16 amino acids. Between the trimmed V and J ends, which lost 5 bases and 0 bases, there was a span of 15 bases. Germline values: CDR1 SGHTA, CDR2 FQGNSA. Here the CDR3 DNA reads TGTGCCAGCAGCCCACCACAGGGTGGAAGCACAGATACGCAGTATTTT. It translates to CASSPPQGGSTDTQYF.

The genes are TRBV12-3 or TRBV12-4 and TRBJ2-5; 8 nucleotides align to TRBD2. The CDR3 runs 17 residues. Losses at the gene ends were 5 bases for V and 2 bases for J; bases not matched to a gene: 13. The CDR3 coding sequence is TGTGCCAGCAGTCCCCCCAGTGGGCGGGGGGCTCAAGAGACCCAGTACTTC. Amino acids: CASSPPSGRGAQETQYF.

The CDR3 DNA follows: TGTGCCAGCAGCTTGTACAATGGAGAGACCCAGTACTTC. Translation: CASSLYNGETQYF. This sequence joins TRBV27 and TRBJ2-5; D gene uncertain. Germline values: CDR1 MNHEY, CDR2 SMNVEV (reference sequence). V was clipped by 6 bases and J by 4 bases, with 12 bases between them. This CDR3 has 13 residues.

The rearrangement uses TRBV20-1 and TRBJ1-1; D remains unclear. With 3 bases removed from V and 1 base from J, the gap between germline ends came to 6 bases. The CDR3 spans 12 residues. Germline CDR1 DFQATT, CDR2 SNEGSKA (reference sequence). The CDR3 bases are TGCAGTGCTAGTTTGGGGAACACTGAAGCTTTCTTT. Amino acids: CSASLGNTEAFF.

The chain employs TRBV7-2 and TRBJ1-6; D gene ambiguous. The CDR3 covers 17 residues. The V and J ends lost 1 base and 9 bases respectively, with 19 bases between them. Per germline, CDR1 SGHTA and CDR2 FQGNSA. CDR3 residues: CASSLVGSARAGSPLHF. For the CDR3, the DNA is TGTGCCAGCAGCTTAGTAGGGTCGGCTAGGGCAGGTTCACCCCTCCACTTT.

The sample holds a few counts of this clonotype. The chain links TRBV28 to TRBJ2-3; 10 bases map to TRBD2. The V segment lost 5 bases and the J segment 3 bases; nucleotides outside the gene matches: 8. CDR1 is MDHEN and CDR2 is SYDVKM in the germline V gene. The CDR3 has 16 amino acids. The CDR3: CASSPPSSGGTDTQYF. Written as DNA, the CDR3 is TGTGCCAGCAGTCCACCATCTAGCGGGGGAACAGATACGCAGTATTTT.

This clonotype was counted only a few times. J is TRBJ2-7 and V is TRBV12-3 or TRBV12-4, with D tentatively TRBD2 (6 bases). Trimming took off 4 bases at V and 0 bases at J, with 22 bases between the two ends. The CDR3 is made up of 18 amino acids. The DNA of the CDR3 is TGTGCCAGCAGTTCATCTAGCGACCACTGGTACCCCTCCTACGAGCAGTACTTC. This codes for CASSSSSDHWYPSYEQYF.

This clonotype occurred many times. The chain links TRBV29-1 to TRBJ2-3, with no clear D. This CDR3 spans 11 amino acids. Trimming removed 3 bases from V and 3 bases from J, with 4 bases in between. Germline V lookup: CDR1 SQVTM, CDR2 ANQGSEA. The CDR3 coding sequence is TGCAGCGTTGACCGGACAGATACGCAGTATTTT. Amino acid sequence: CSVDRTDTQYF.

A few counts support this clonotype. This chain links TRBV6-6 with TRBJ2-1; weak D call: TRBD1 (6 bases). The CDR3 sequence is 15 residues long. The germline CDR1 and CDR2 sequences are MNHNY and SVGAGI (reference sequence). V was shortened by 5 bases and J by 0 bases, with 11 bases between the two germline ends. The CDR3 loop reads CASSQGSLSYNEQFF. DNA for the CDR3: TGTGCCAGCAGTCAGGGGTCTCTCTCCTACAATGAGCAGTTCTTC.

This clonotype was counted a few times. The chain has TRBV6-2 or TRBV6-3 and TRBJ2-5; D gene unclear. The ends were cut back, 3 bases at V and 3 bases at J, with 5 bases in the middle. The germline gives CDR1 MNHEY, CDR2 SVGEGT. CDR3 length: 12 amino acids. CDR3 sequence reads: CASSYWKETQYF. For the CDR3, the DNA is TGTGCCAGCAGTTATTGGAAAGAGACCCAGTACTTC.

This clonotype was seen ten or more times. DNA of the CDR3: TGTGCCAGCAGTCTCGACAGGGGGAGCGGGGAGCTGTTTTTT. Its translation is CASSLDRGSGELFF. This chain joins TRBV6-6 and TRBJ2-2; TRBD1 agrees at 9 bases. CDR3 length: 14 residues. CDR1 and CDR2 (germline): MNHNY, SVGAGI (reference sequence). The junction had 5 bases not matched to a gene; V was cut back by 5 bases and J by 7 bases.